This T cell receptor (beta chain) comes out of a study of patients and donors after allogeneic stem cell transplantation. In its sample, this clonotype was seen once. A single record per CDR3 protein comes from TCRdb applying MiXCR to the RT-PCR reads. The data show 900,000 to 1,000,000 distinct CDR3 sequences, around 17% seen once. The germline CDR1 and CDR2 sequences are SNHLY and FYNNEI. Trimming removed 7 bases from V and 6 bases from J, with 16 bases in between. The CDR3 spans 14 residues. The clonotype comes from a human donor who was either an allogeneic HSCT recipient or a stem cell or donor lymphocyte infusion donor (not recorded which). It is not recorded whose cells these are; they may come from a transplant donor. The sample was blood, either unsorted or a sorted T cell fraction (not recorded which). This rearrangement joins TRBV2 to TRBJ2-1; perhaps D is TRBD1 or TRBD2 (5 bases each). The CDR3 here is CASNEGRRFNEQFF. Here the CDR3 DNA reads TGTGCCAGCAACGAGGGACGGCGATTCAATGAGCAGTTCTTC. Filled out from reference TRBV2 and TRBJ2-1, the complete variable domain reads EPEVTQTPSHQVTQMGQEVILRCVPISNHLYFYWYRQILGQKVEFLVSFYNNEISEKSEIFDDQFSVERPDGSNFTLKIRSTKLEDSAMYFCASNEGRRFNEQFFGPGTRLTVL.